This T cell receptor (beta chain) was obtained from a study of shared clonotypes between healthy human individuals. General study points: Donors were few, which limited the genetic and exposure-history diversity represented.

The germline V gene encodes CDR1 SGHTA and CDR2 FQGNSA. With 5 bases clipped from V and 2 bases from J, the junction kept 8 bases outside the gene matches. The CDR3 consists of 15 residues. This clone showed up just a few times. Its antigen is not known. The deep-level immunoSEQ assay was used. The table came from immunoSEQ multiplex PCR; TCRdb's copy has only in-frame clones and leaves some out. The data show roughly 500,000 clones, roughly three quarters seen once. Sequenced sample: PBMCs. The clonotype originates from a woman in her 40s in good health. Some clones in this sample may be carry-over from other donors' samples. This chain links TRBV7-2 with TRBJ2-7, with 8 bases matching TRBD2. The CDR3, as DNA: TGTGCCAGCAGCCTATGGACTAGCCGACCCTACGAGCAGTACTTC. This translates into CASSLWTSRPYEQYF. Based on the CDR3 plus reference TRBV7-2 and TRBJ2-7, the full variable domain is GAGVSQSPSNKVTEKGKDVELRCDPISGHTALYWYRQSLGQGLEFLIYFQGNSAPDKSGLPSDRFSAERTGGSVSTLTIQRTQQEDSAVYLCASSLWTSRPYEQYFGPGTRLTVT.